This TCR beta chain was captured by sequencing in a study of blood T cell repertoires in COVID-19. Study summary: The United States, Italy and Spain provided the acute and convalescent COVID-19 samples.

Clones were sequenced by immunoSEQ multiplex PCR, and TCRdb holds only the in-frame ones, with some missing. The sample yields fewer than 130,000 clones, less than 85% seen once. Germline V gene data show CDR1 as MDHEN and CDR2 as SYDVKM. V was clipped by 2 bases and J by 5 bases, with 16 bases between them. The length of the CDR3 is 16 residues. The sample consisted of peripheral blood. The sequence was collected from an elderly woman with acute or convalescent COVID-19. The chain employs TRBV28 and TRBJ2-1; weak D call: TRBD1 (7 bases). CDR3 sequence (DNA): TGTGCCAGCAGTTTAGAGTCAGGGGGGCCCCACAATGAGCAGTTCTTC. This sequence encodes CASSLESGGPHNEQFF.